The next 21 T cell receptor beta chains were all read from a single sample in a study of cytomegalovirus exposure and HLA in healthy donors. Assay used: immunoSEQ multiplex PCR; TCRdb lists only in-frame clones, some missing. The sample records more than 200,000 clones, more than 85% being singletons. The sequenced material came from PBMCs. Receptor source: a young man in good health and CMV-seropositive.

This clone was detected only a few times. The chain links TRBV18 to TRBJ1-4, with 8 bases matching TRBD1. CDR3 length: 15 residues. Germline V CDR1 and CDR2: KGHSH, LQKENI. The V segment lost 1 base and the J segment 8 bases; nucleotides outside the gene matches: 6. In DNA form, the CDR3 reads TGTGCCAGCTCACCACAACAGGGGGATGGGGAAAAACTGTTTTTT. It codes for CASSPQQGDGEKLFF. The variable domain in full, with the rest retrieved from reference TRBV18 and TRBJ1-4, is NAGVMQNPRHLVRRRGQEARLRCSPMKGHSHVYWYRQLPEEGLKFMVYLQKENIIDESGMPKERFSAEFPKEGPSILRIQQVVRGDSAAYFCASSPQQGDGEKLFFGSGTQLSVL.

The rearrangement links TRBV27 to TRBJ2-1; possible D gene TRBD1, 7 bases. V dropped 0 bases and J dropped 13 bases, with 13 bases sitting between them. The CDR3 is 13 amino acids. The germline V gene encodes CDR1 MNHEY and CDR2 SMNVEV (reference sequence). The CDR3 coding sequence is TGTGCCAGCAGTTTATCGGAGGGGGCAGTTCAGTTCTTC. This gives the protein CASSLSEGAVQFF.

The rearrangement uses TRBV5-6 and TRBJ2-7, with 7 bases that match TRBD2. The CDR3 is 15 amino acids. Germline CDR1 is SGHDT and CDR2 is YYEEEE. The V and J ends lost 4 bases and 2 bases, in that order; junction bases with no gene match: 9. This CDR3 reads CASSPSGAAPYEQYF. The CDR3 DNA sequence: TGTGCCAGCAGCCCGAGCGGGGCTGCACCCTACGAGCAGTACTTC.

This rearrangement joins TRBV5-1 to TRBJ2-3; TRBD2 is a possible D gene (6 bases). V was trimmed by 3 bases and J by 2 bases, leaving 13 bases between them. Germline CDR1 and CDR2: SGHRS and YFSETQ. This CDR3 is 15 amino acids long. CDR3 nucleotides: TGCGCCAGCAGCTCCGTCGGGAGATTCACAGATACGCAGTATTTT. Amino acids: CASSSVGRFTDTQYF.

V usage is TRBV15 and J usage is TRBJ1-5, with D unclear. The CDR3 loop spans 16 amino acids. Germline V gene lookup returns CDR1 LNHNV and CDR2 YYDKDF (reference sequence). V was shortened by 3 bases and J by 6 bases, with 18 bases between the two germline ends. CDR3 sequence: CATSSSHPGNGQPQHF. CDR3 nucleotides: TGTGCCACCAGCAGCTCCCACCCCGGGAATGGTCAGCCCCAGCATTTT.

The rearrangement links TRBV29-1 to TRBJ1-1; perhaps TRBD1 as D (5 bases). The CDR3 has 16 residues. The germline V and J ends were trimmed by 3 bases and 5 bases, with 22 bases remaining between them. Looked up from germline, CDR1 is SQVTM and CDR2 is ANQGSEA. This CDR3 is CSVEDGTPREWTEAFF. The CDR3 DNA is TGCAGCGTTGAGGATGGGACCCCCAGGGAGTGGACTGAAGCTTTCTTT.

The chain is built from TRBV10-3 and TRBJ2-7; 7 nucleotides align to TRBD1. Germline CDR1 is ENHRY and CDR2 is SYGVKD. The J segment lost 3 bases and the V segment lost 3 bases, leaving 8 bases of the junction unmatched. This CDR3 spans 15 amino acids. CDR3 protein: CAISEFRTGVYEQYF. CDR3 nucleotides: TGTGCCATCAGTGAATTTCGAACAGGGGTCTACGAGCAGTACTTC.

The chain combines TRBV11-2 with TRBJ1-1, with unresolved D. V lost 0 bases, J lost 11 bases, and 10 bases lay in between. Germline values: CDR1 SGHAT, CDR2 FQNNGV. The CDR3 sequence is 12 residues long. CDR3 region: CASSLDSIGAFF. DNA of the CDR3: TGTGCCAGCAGCTTAGATTCGATAGGGGCTTTCTTT.

This chain uses TRBV6-5 with TRBJ1-4, with D possibly TRBD1 on 6 matching bases. V lost 7 bases, J lost 4 bases, and 10 bases lay in between. CDR3 size: 13 residues. The germline CDR1 and CDR2 sequences are MNHEY and SVGAGI. The CDR3 spells CASTRGGNEKLFF. The DNA for the CDR3 is TGTGCCAGCACCCGAGGGGGTAATGAAAAACTGTTTTTT.

J is TRBJ2-7 and V is TRBV5-4, with 8 bases aligning to TRBD2. The V gene end was trimmed by 3 bases and the J gene end by 1 base; junction bases not matched to a gene: 9. This CDR3 has 16 residues. Germline-derived CDR1 and CDR2 are SGHNT and YYREEE (reference sequence). This CDR3 reads CASSWGGLAGSYEQYF. The DNA of the CDR3 is TGTGCCAGCAGCTGGGGGGGCCTAGCGGGTTCCTACGAGCAGTACTTC.

The chain carries TRBV6-1 and TRBJ1-4; 11 bases fit TRBD1. Unmatched junction bases numbered 4, after V lost 1 base and J lost 6 bases. The germline CDR1 and CDR2 sequences are MNHNS and SASEGT. The length of the CDR3 is 16 residues. This CDR3 is CASSEGDRGFYEKLFF. The CDR3 DNA follows: TGTGCCAGCAGTGAAGGGGACAGGGGGTTTTATGAAAAACTGTTTTTT.

This clone was seen a few times. V gene TRBV5-6 combines with J gene TRBJ1-1; D ambiguous. V gave up 2 bases and J gave up 4 bases, with 9 bases separating them. This CDR3 is 13 amino acids long. The germline gives CDR1 SGHDT, CDR2 YYEEEE. The CDR3 loop reads CASSLIEGTEAFF. Here the CDR3 DNA reads TGTGCCAGCAGCTTAATCGAGGGCACTGAAGCTTTCTTT.

CDR3 in amino acids: CASSLGGGGANQPQHF. In nucleotides, the CDR3 is TGTGCCAGCAGCTTAGGCGGAGGGGGCGCGAATCAGCCCCAGCATTTT. This chain uses TRBV13 with TRBJ1-5, with 7 bases lining up with TRBD1. CDR1 is PRHDT and CDR2 is FYEKMQ in the germline V gene (reference sequence). CDR3 length: 16 amino acids. Trimming took 0 bases from V and 4 from J; bases not matched to a gene: 6.

The V gene is TRBV25-1, the J gene TRBJ2-7, with 10 bases identical to TRBD1. There are 13 residues in the CDR3. CDR1 MGHDK and CDR2 SYGVNS come from the germline V gene. This CDR3 is CAAPGQGYYEQYF. In nucleotides, the CDR3 is TGTGCGGCGCCGGGACAGGGGTACTACGAGCAGTACTTC.

V is TRBV18 and J is TRBJ2-2; TRBD1 aligns across 7 bases. The CDR3 sequence is 16 residues long. CDR1 and CDR2 from the germline V gene are KGHSH and LQKENI. With V trimmed by 2 bases and J by 4 bases, 7 bases remained unmatched. Here the CDR3 reads CASSPVTGFATGELFF. In DNA form, the CDR3 reads TGTGCCAGCTCACCAGTGACAGGGTTCGCCACCGGGGAGCTGTTTTTT.

V usage is TRBV4-3 and J usage is TRBJ1-2, with D maybe TRBD1 (5 bases). The CDR3 is 15 residues long. V gave up 1 base and J gave up 2 bases, with 11 bases separating them. Germline V gene data show CDR1 as LGHNA and CDR2 as YSLEER. The CDR3 coding sequence is TGCGCCAGCAGCCAAGGGGGCAGGTCAAACTATGGCTACACCTTC. Its translation: CASSQGGRSNYGYTF.

There are a few counts of this clone. The V and J genes are TRBV11-2 and TRBJ2-3, with TRBD1 matching 8 bases. V lost 5 bases, J lost 1 base, and 5 bases stayed unmatched. The CDR3 runs 15 residues. Germline V gene data show CDR1 as SGHAT and CDR2 as FQNNGV. The CDR3 loop is CASSHGQGRTDTQYF. The CDR3 region has the DNA TGTGCCAGCAGCCACGGACAGGGACGCACAGATACGCAGTATTTT.

The chain couples TRBV5-1 to TRBJ2-1; a possible D gene is TRBD2 (6 bases). Germline CDR1 is SGHRS and CDR2 is YFSETQ. CDR3 length equals 16 residues. The ends were cut back, 0 bases at V and 2 bases at J, with 12 bases in the middle. This CDR3 reads CASSLAPGAAYNEQFF. DNA of the CDR3: TGCGCCAGCAGCTTGGCCCCGGGAGCGGCCTACAATGAGCAGTTCTTC.

This chain uses TRBV19 with TRBJ1-2, with TRBD1 matching over 7 bases. Germline CDR1 is LNHDA and CDR2 is SQIVND (reference sequence). J was trimmed by 2 bases and V by 10 bases; bases with no gene match: 10. The CDR3 length is 14 residues. The CDR3 is CATRDSQVNYGYTF. The CDR3 nucleotides read TGTGCCACTCGGGACAGTCAAGTAAACTATGGCTACACCTTC.

The chain combines TRBV9 with TRBJ2-7, with TRBD1 identical over 8 bases. V shed 0 bases and J 5 bases; nucleotides not matched to a gene: 1. CDR1 and CDR2 (germline): SGDLS, YYNGEE. The CDR3 consists of 13 residues. As DNA, the CDR3 is TGTGCCAGCAGCGTAGCGACAGGGGACGAGCAGTACTTC. It encodes CASSVATGDEQYF.

The chain links TRBV15 to TRBJ1-3; D call uncertain. V shed 3 bases and J shed 4 bases, with 10 bases lying between them. This CDR3 is built from 14 residues. Germline V gene lookup returns CDR1 LNHNV and CDR2 YYDKDF (reference sequence). Written as DNA, the CDR3 is TGTGCCACCAGCAGGCAGGCGGTGGGAAACACCATATATTTT. This encodes CATSRQAVGNTIYF. The entire variable domain, with the rest obtained from reference TRBV15 and TRBJ1-3, is as follows: DAMVIQNPRYQVTQFGKPVTLSCSQTLNHNVMYWYQQKSSQAPKLLFHYYDKDFNNEADTPDNFQSRRPNTSFCFLDIRSPGLGDTAMYLCATSRQAVGNTIYFGEGSWLTVV.